These 10 T cell receptor beta chains originate from one sample sequenced in a study of CD8 T cells in ankylosing spondylitis. Study observations and caveats: For ankylosing spondylitis blood, a TCR beta motif of about 8 highly homologous variants appeared characteristic.

Their specific antigens are unknown. TCRdb redid the calling of the 5' RACE reads with MiXCR, one entry per CDR3 protein. Here the sample spans under 950,000 distinct CDR3 sequences, roughly 20% being singletons. The sequenced sample was blood, either unsorted or a sorted T cell fraction (not recorded which). The receptor set was obtained from a male donor with ankylosing spondylitis.

The chain combines TRBV6-5 with TRBJ2-2; D is undetermined. CDR3 size: 14 residues. The germline CDR1 and CDR2 sequences are MNHEY and SVGAGI. Trimming stripped 2 bases from V and 6 bases from J, with 10 bases between. The CDR3 sequence is CASSYGSGAGELFF. The CDR3 nucleotides are TGTGCCAGCAGTTACGGTTCTGGGGCCGGGGAGCTGTTTTTT.

This clonotype was seen a handful of times. The chain links TRBV20-1 to TRBJ2-5, with unresolved D. The CDR3 sequence is 12 residues long. CDR1 is DFQATT and CDR2 is SNEGSKA in the germline V gene (reference sequence). Trimming left V 5 bases short and J 5 bases short, with 12 bases between. CDR3 DNA: TGCAGTGCTTACGGGCCTCGGGAGACCCAGTACTTC. It yields the protein CSAYGPRETQYF.

This clonotype was detected only a few times. V gene TRBV29-1 combines with J gene TRBJ2-1, with D uncertain. V lost 2 bases and J 2 bases, leaving 10 bases between the germline ends. CDR3 length: 14 residues. Germline V lookup: CDR1 SQVTM, CDR2 ANQGSEA. CDR3 sequence: CSVESGGPYNEQFF. CDR3 in DNA: TGCAGCGTTGAATCTGGCGGCCCCTACAATGAGCAGTTCTTC.

This rearrangement joins TRBV30 to TRBJ1-2, with D possibly matching TRBD1 (5 bases). CDR1 is GTSNPN and CDR2 is SVGIG in the germline V gene (reference sequence). The CDR3 covers 12 residues. Trimming removed 1 base from V and 7 bases from J, with 10 bases in between. CDR3 nucleotides: TGTGCCTGGAGTGAGACAGTTTTTGGCTACACCTTC. Translated, it gives CAWSETVFGYTF.

This clonotype occurred a few times. The genes are TRBV5-1 and TRBJ2-7, with unresolved D. Germline CDR1 and CDR2: SGHRS and YFSETQ. CDR3 size: 15 residues. The V end lost 0 bases, the J end lost 2 bases, and 12 bases lay between the germline ends. DNA of the CDR3: TGCGCCAGCAGCTTGGGGGGTAGCCCGACCTACGAGCAGTACTTC. Translating it yields CASSLGGSPTYEQYF.

This chain joins TRBV11-2 and TRBJ2-1, with 8 nucleotides matching TRBD2. The trim removed 1 base at V and 4 bases at J, leaving 6 bases unmatched. The CDR3 spans 16 residues. CDR1 and CDR2 (germline): SGHAT, FQNNGV. The CDR3 spells CASSLGAGGLYNEQFF. CDR3 nucleotides: TGTGCCAGCAGCTTAGGTGCGGGAGGTCTTTACAATGAGCAGTTCTTC.

The chain employs TRBV7-8 and TRBJ1-4; TRBD1 matches at 11 bases. Germline values: CDR1 SGHVS, CDR2 FQNEAQ. The CDR3 contains 19 residues. J lost 1 base, V lost 5 bases, and 12 bases had no gene match. DNA of the CDR3: TGTGCCAGCAGCCTTACTCGGACAGGGGGCGTCGGAACTAATGAAAAACTGTTTTTT. Translation gives CASSLTRTGGVGTNEKLFF.

The CDR3 region is CASSEYQARGTEAFF. In nucleotides, the CDR3 is TGTGCCAGCAGTGAATATCAGGCCCGAGGCACTGAAGCTTTCTTT. This chain uses TRBV25-1 with TRBJ1-1; D unclear. Germline V gene data show CDR1 as MGHDK and CDR2 as SYGVNS. V was cut by 0 bases and J by 4 bases, with 12 bases left in between. The CDR3 has 15 residues.

In its sample, this clonotype was seen once. This chain joins TRBV3-1 and TRBJ2-7; no clear D gene. The CDR3 loop spans 14 amino acids. Trimming removed 0 bases at V and 5 bases at J, with 11 bases between. Germline loops: CDR1 LGHDT, CDR2 YNNKEL (reference sequence). As DNA, the CDR3 is TGTGCCAGCAGCCAAGATCTAAGCGCGGACGAGCAGTACTTC. This translates into CASSQDLSADEQYF.

This clonotype was found many times. The rearrangement links TRBV12-3 or TRBV12-4 to TRBJ2-1; the match to TRBD2 covers 11 bases. V lost 5 bases, J lost 3 bases, and 6 bases stayed unmatched. The CDR3 is 16 amino acids. CDR3 in DNA: TGTGCCAGCAGTCCGCTAGCGGGAGGCCTCTACAATGAGCAGTTCTTC. Protein product: CASSPLAGGLYNEQFF.